Listed here are 2 T cell receptor beta chains from one sample, sequenced in a study of regulatory T cells in long-lasting Graves disease. The TCR beta library used iRepertoire HTBI primers with Arm-PCR amplification of CDR3. TCRdb used MiXCR to reprocess the multiplex PCR reads, holding one entry per CDR3 protein. The sample contains more than 300,000 distinct CDR3 sequences, about a sixth of which appear only once. Time point described: newly diagnosed GD, antithyroid drugs for less than 3 months. Generation of the TCR library employed RNA extracted from PBMCs. The source material was peripheral blood mononuclear cells (PBMCs), sampled at new diagnosis, from a patient treated with antithyroid drugs. These receptors all stem from a female donor with Graves disease.

In regard to this clonotype: At one of its ends the junction is not consistent with the germline gene, which may arise from a read error. This CDR3 reads CASSQMGMNRRAFF. CDR3 DNA sequence: TGCGCCAGCAGCCAGATGGGTATGAACCGGAGGGCTTTCTTT. The genes are TRBV2 and TRBJ1-1, with unresolved D. CDR1 and CDR2 (germline): SNHLY, FYNNEI. The CDR3 runs to 14 residues.

This clonotype has a count of ten or more. The rearrangement uses TRBV28 and TRBJ2-7, with TRBD1 identical over 11 bases. The CDR3 spans 14 residues. Per germline, CDR1 MDHEN and CDR2 SYDVKM. V was clipped by 9 bases and J by 3 bases; unmatched bases: 7. CDR3 in DNA: TGTGCCAGTCTGCCGGGACAGGGGGGCTACGAGCAGTACTTC. It translates to CASLPGQGGYEQYF.